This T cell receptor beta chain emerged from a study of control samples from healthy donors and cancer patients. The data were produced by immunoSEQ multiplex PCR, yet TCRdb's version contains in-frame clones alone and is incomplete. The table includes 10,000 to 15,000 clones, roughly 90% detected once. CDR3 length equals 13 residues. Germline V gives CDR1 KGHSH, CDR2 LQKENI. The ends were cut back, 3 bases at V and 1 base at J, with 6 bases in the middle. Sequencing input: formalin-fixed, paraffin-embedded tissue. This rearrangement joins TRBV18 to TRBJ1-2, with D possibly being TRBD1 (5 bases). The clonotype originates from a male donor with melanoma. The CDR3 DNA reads TGTGCCAGCTCACCGGGGGATAACTATGGCTACACCTTC. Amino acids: CASSPGDNYGYTF.